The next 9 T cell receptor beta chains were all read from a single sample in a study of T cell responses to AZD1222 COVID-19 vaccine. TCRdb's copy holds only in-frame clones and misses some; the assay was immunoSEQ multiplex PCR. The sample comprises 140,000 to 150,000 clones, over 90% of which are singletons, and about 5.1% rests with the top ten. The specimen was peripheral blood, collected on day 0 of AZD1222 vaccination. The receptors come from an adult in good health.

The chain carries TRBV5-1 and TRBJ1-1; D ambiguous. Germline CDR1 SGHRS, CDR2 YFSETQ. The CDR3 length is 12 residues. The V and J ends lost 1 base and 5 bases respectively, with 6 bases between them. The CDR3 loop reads CASSLIGTEAFF. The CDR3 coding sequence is TGCGCCAGCAGCTTGATTGGGACTGAAGCTTTCTTT.

The CDR3 DNA reads TGTGCCAGCAGCCGTGGGACAGAGACTGAAGCTTTCTTT. It codes for CASSRGTETEAFF. The chain joins TRBV3-1 (or the pseudogene TRBV3-2) to TRBJ1-1; 7 bases agree with TRBD1. Germline loops: CDR1 LGHDT, CDR2 YNNKEL (reference sequence). V gave up 4 bases and J gave up 5 bases; unmatched junction bases: 4. This CDR3 comprises 13 residues.

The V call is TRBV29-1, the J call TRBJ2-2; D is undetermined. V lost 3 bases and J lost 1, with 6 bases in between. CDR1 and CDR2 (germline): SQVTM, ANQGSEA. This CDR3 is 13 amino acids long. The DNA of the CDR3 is TGCAGCGTTGACCCCCAGAACACCGGGGAGCTGTTTTTT. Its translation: CSVDPQNTGELFF.

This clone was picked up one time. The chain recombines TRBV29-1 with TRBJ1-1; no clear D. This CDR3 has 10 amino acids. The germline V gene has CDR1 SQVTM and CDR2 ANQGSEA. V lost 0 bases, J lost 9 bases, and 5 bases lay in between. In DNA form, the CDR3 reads TGCAGCGTTGAAGAGGGGAAAGCTTTCTTT. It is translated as CSVEEGKAFF.

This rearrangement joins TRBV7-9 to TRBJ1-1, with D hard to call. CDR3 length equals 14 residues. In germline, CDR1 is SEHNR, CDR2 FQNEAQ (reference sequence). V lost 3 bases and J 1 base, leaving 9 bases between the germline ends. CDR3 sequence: CASSFGPWNTEAFF. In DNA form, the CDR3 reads TGTGCCAGCAGCTTTGGACCTTGGAACACTGAAGCTTTCTTT.

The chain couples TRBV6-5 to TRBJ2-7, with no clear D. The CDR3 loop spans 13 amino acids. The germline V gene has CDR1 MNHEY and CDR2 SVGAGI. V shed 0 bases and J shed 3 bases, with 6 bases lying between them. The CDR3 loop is CASSYSSSYEQYF. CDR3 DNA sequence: TGTGCCAGCAGTTACTCGTCAAGCTACGAGCAGTACTTC.

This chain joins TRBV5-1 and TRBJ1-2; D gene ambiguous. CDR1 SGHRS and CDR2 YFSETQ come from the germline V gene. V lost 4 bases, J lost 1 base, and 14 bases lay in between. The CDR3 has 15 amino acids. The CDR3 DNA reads TGCGCCAGCAGCCCCACAGTGCCATTTAACTATGGCTACACCTTC. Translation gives CASSPTVPFNYGYTF.

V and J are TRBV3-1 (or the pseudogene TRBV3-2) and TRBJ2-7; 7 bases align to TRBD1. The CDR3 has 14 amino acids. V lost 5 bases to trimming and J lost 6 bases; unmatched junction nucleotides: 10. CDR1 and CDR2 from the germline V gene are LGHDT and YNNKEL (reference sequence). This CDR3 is CASSVRQGAFEQYF. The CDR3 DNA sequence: TGTGCCAGCAGCGTCCGACAGGGAGCGTTCGAGCAGTACTTC.

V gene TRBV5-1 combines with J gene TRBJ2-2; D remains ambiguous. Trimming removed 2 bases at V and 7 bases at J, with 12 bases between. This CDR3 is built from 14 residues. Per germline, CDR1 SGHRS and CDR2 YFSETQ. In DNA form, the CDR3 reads TGCGCCAGCAGCTTCCGGAGCGCCGGCGGGGAGCTGTTTTTT. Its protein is CASSFRSAGGELFF. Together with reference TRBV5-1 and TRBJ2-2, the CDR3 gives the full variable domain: KAGVTQTPRYLIKTRGQQVTLSCSPISGHRSVSWYQQTPGQGLQFLFEYFSETQRNKGNFPGRFSGRQFSNSRSEMNVSTLELGDSALYLCASSFRSAGGELFFGEGSRLTVL.